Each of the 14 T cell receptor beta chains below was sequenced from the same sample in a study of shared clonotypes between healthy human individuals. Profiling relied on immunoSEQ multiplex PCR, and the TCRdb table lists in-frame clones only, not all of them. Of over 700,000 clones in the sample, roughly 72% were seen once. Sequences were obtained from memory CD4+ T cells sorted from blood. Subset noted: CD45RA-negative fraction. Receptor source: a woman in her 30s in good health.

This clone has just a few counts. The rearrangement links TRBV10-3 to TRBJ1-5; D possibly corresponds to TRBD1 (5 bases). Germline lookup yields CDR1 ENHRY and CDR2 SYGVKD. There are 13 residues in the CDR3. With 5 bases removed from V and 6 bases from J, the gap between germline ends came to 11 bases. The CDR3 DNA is TGTGCCATCAGTTTCGAGGGGCTTCAGCCCCAGCATTTT. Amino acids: CAISFEGLQPQHF.

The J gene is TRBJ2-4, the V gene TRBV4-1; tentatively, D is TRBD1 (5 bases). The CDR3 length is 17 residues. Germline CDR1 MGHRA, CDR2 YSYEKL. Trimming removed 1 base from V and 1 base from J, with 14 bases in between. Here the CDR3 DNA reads TGCGCCAGCAGCCAAGGTACAGGACGGTCGGCCAAAAACATTCAGTACTTC. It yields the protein CASSQGTGRSAKNIQYF.

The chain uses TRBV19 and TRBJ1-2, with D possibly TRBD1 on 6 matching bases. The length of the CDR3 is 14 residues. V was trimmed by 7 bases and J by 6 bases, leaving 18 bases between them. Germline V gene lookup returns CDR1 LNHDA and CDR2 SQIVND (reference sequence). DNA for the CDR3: TGTGCCAGTAATTTTCCGGGGGGGGCGAATGGCTACACCTTC. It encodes CASNFPGGANGYTF. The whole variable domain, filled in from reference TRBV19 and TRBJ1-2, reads DGGITQSPKYLFRKEGQNVTLSCEQNLNHDAMYWYRQDPGQGLRLIYYSQIVNDFQKGDIAEGYSVSREKKESFPLTVTSAQKNPTAFYLCASNFPGGANGYTFGSGTRLTVV.

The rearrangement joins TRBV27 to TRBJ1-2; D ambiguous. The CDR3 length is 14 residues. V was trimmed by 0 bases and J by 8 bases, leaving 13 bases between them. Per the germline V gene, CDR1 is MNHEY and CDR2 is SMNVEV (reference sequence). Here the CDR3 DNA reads TGTGCCAGCAGTTTATCGCAGGACCTCAGAGGCTACACCTTC. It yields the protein CASSLSQDLRGYTF.

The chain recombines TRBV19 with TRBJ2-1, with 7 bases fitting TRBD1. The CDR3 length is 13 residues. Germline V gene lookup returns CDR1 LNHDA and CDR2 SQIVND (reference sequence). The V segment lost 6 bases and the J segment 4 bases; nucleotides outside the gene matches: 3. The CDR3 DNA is TGTGCCAGTAGGGGACAGCTTTACAATGAGCAGTTCTTC. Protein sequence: CASRGQLYNEQFF.

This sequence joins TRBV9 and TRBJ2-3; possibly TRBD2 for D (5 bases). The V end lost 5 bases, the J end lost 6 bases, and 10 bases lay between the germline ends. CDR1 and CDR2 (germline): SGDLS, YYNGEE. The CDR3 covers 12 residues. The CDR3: CASRDTRDTQYF. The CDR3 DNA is TGTGCCAGCAGAGATACTAGGGATACGCAGTATTTT.

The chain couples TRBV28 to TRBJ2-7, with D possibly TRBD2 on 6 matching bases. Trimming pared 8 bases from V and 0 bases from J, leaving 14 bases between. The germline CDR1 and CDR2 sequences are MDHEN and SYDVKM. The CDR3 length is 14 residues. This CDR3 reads CASARGGNSYEQYF. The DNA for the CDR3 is TGTGCCAGCGCCCGAGGCGGGAACTCCTACGAGCAGTACTTC. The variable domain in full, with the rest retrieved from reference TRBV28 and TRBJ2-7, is DVKVTQSSRYLVKRTGEKVFLECVQDMDHENMFWYRQDPGLGLRLIYFSYDVKMKEKGDIPEGYSVSREKKERFSLILESASTNQTSMYLCASARGGNSYEQYFGPGTRLTVT.

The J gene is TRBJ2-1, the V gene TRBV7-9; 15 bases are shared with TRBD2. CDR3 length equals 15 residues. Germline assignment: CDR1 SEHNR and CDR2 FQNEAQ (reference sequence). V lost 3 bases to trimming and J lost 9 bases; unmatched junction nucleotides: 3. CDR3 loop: CASSFLGLAGGEQFF. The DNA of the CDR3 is TGTGCCAGCAGCTTCCTGGGACTAGCGGGAGGTGAGCAGTTCTTC.

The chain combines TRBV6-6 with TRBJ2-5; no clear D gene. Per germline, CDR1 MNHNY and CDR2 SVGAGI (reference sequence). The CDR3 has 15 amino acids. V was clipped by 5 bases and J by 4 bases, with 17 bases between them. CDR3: CASSDPGSRGETQYF. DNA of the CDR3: TGTGCCAGCAGTGATCCGGGTTCCAGAGGAGAGACCCAGTACTTC.

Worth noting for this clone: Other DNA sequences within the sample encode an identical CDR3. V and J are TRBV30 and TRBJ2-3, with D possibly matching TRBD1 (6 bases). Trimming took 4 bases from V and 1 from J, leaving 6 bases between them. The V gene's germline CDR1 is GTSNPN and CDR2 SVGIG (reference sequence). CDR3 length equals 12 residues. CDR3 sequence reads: CAWNRGTDTQYF. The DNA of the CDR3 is TGTGCCTGGAACAGGGGCACAGATACGCAGTATTTT.

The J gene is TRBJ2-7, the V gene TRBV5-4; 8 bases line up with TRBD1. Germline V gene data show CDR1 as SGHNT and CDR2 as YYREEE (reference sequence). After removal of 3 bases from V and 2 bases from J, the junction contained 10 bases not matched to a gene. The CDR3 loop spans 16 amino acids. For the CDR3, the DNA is TGTGCCAGCAGCTGGGATGCAGGGGGCTCTCCCTACGAGCAGTACTTC. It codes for CASSWDAGGSPYEQYF.

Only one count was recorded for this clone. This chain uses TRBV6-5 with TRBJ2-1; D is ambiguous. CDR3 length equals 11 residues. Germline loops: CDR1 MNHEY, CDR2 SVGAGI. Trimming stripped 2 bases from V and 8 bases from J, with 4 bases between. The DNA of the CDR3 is TGTGCCAGCAGTTACGCGTATGAGCAGTTCTTC. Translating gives CASSYAYEQFF.

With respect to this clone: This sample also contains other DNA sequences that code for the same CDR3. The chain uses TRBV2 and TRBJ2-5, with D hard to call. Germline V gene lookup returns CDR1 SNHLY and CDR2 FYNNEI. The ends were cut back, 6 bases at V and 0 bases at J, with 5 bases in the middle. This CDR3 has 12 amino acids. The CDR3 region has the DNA TGTGCCAGCAGAACAGACCAAGAGACCCAGTACTTC. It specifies CASRTDQETQYF.

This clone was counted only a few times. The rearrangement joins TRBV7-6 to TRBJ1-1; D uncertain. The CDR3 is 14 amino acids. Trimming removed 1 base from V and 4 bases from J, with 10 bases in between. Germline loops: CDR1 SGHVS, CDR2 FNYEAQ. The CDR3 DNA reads TGTGCCAGCAGCTTAGTCGGGCTGGGCACTGAAGCTTTCTTT. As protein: CASSLVGLGTEAFF.